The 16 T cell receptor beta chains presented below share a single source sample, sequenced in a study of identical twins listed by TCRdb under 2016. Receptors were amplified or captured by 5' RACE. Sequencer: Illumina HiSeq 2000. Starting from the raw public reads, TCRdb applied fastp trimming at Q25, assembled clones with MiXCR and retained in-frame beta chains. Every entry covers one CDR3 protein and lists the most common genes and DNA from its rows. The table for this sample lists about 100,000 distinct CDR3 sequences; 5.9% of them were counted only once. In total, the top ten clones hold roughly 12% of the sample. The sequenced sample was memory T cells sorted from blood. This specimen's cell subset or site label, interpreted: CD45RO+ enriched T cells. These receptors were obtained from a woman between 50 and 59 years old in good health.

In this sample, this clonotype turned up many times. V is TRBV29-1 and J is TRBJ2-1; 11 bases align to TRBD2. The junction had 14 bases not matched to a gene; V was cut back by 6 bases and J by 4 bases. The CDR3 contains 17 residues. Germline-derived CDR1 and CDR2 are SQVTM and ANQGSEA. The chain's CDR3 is CSVRLAGILGVYNEQFF. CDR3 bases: TGCAGCGTGCGACTAGCGGGAATCCTTGGGGTTTACAATGAGCAGTTCTTC.

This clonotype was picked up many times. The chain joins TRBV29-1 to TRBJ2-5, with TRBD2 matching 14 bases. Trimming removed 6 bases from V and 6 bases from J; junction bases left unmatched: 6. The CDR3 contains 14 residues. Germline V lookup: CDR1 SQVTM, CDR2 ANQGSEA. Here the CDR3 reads CSVLGTSGSKTQYF. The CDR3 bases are TGCAGCGTCCTCGGGACTAGCGGGAGCAAGACCCAGTACTTC.

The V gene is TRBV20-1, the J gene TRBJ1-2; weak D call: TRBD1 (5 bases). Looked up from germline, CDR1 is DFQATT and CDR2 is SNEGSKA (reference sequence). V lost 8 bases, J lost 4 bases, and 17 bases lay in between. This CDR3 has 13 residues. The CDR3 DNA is TGCAGTCCCCGGGGGGTCTCTACCTATGGCTACACCTTC. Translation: CSPRGVSTYGYTF.

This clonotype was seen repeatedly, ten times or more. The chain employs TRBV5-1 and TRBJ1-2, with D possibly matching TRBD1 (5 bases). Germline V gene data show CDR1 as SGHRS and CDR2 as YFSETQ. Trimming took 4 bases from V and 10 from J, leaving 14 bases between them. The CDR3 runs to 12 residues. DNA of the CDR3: TGCGCCAGCAGCAGCGGGACTCCCAACTACACCTTC. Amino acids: CASSSGTPNYTF.

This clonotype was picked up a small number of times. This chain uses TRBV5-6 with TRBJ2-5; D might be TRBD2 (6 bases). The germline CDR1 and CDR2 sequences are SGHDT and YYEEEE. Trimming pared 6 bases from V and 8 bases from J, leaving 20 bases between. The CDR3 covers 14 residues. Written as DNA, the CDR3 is TGTGCCAGCACCCTCTCCGGGACTCCCCCCACCCAGTACTTC. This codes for CASTLSGTPPTQYF.

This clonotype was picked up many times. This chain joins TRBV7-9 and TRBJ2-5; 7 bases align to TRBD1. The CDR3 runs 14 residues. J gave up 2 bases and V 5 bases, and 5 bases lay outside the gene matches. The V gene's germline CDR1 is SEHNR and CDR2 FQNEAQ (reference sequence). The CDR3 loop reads CASSIRQGQETQYF. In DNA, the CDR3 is TGTGCCAGCAGCATTCGACAGGGACAAGAGACCCAGTACTTC.

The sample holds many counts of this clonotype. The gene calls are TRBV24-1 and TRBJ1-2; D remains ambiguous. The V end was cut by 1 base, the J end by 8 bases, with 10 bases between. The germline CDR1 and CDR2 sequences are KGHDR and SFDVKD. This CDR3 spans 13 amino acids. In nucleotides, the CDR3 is TGTGCCACCAGTGATTTCGGAGGGAGGGGCTACACCTTC. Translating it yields CATSDFGGRGYTF.

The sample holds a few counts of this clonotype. Here the CDR3 reads CASSFAGEVRDTQYF. In DNA form, the CDR3 reads TGTGCCAGCAGCTTTGCAGGGGAGGTTAGAGATACGCAGTATTTT. The V and J genes are TRBV11-2 and TRBJ2-3; D may be TRBD1 or TRBD2 (6 bases each). CDR1 SGHAT and CDR2 FQNNGV come from the germline V gene. Trimming left V 3 bases short and J 5 bases short, with 15 bases between. This CDR3 has 15 amino acids.

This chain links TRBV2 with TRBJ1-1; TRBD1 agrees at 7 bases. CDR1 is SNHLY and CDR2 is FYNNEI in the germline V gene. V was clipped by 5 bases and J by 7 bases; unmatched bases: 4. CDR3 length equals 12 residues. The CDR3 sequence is CASSNGQVEAFF. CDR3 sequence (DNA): TGTGCCAGCAGTAACGGACAGGTTGAAGCTTTCTTT.

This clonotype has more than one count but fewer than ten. The CDR3 loop is CASSLAGNPTDTQYF. The DNA of the CDR3 is TGTGCCAGCAGCTTAGCGGGGAACCCCACAGATACGCAGTATTTT. The chain employs TRBV7-9 and TRBJ2-3; D is unclear. Per germline, CDR1 SEHNR and CDR2 FQNEAQ (reference sequence). V gave up 0 bases and J gave up 2 bases, with 9 bases separating them. The CDR3 is 15 amino acids.

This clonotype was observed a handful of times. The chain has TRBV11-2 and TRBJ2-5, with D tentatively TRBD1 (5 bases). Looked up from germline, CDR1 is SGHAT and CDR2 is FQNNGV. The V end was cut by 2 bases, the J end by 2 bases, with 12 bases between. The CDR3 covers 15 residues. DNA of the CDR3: TGTGCCAGCAGCTTAAGGGGAAGCCCACAAGAGACCCAGTACTTC. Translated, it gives CASSLRGSPQETQYF.

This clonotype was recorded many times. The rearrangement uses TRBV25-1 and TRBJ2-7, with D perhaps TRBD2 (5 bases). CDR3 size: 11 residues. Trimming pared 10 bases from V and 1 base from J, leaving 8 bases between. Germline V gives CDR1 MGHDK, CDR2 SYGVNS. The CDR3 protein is CATPGSYEQYV. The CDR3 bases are TGTGCCACCCCGGGGTCCTACGAGCAGTACGTC.

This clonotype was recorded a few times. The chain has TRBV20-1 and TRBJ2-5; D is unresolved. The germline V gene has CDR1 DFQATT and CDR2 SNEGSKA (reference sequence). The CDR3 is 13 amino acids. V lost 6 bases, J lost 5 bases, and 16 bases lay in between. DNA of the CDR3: TGCAGTGCGAGAACGAACGCGAGGGAGACCCAGTACTTC. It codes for CSARTNARETQYF.

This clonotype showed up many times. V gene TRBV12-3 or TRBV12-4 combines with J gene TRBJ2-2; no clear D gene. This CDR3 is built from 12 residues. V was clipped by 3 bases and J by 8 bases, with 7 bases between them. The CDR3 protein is CASSFNEGELFF. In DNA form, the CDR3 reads TGTGCCAGCAGTTTCAATGAGGGGGAGCTGTTTTTT.

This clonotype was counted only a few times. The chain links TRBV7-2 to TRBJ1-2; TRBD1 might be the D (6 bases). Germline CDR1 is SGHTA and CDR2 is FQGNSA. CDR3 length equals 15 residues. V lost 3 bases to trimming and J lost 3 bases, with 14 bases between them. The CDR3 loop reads CASSFKGGGDYGYTF. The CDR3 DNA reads TGTGCCAGCAGCTTCAAGGGGGGAGGTGACTATGGCTACACCTTC.

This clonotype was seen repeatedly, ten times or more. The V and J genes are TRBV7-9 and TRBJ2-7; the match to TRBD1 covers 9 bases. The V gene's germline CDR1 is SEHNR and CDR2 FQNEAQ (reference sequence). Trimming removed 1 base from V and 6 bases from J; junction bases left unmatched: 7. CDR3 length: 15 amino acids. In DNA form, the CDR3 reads TGTGCCAGCAGCTTAGGCCCGGGACAGGGCTCCGAGCAGTACGTC. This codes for CASSLGPGQGSEQYV.